One and the same sample provided the 23 T cell receptor beta chains below, sequenced in a study of cytomegalovirus exposure and HLA in healthy donors. 60 Vbeta and 13 Jbeta primers were used in PCR. Sequencing was performed with immunoSEQ multiplex PCR; in TCRdb, only in-frame clones are kept and a portion is missing. The top ten hold approximately 2.9% of the sample, which has 180,000 or so clones, more than 65% seen once. The sample taken for sequencing was PBMCs. The source is a female donor in good health and CMV-seronegative.

This sequence joins TRBV28 and TRBJ1-5; possibly TRBD1 for D (5 bases). The CDR3 has 16 amino acids. The germline V gene encodes CDR1 MDHEN and CDR2 SYDVKM. Trimming took off 6 bases at V and 5 bases at J, with 20 bases between the two ends. The CDR3 here is CASRPRSGGRHQPQHF. DNA for the CDR3: TGTGCCAGCAGACCTAGATCGGGGGGAAGGCATCAGCCCCAGCATTTT.

On this clone itself: In the same sample, other DNA sequences code for this CDR3. The V and J genes are TRBV18 and TRBJ1-1, with D tentatively TRBD1 (6 bases). There are 13 residues in the CDR3. The germline V gene has CDR1 KGHSH and CDR2 LQKENI. The V gene lost 6 bases and the J gene lost 4 bases, with 12 bases spanning the gap. CDR3 sequence: CASSRTGLTEAFF. As DNA, the CDR3 is TGTGCCAGCTCTCGTACAGGGCTCACTGAAGCTTTCTTT. Full variable domain (remainder filled in from reference TRBV18 and TRBJ1-1): NAGVMQNPRHLVRRRGQEARLRCSPMKGHSHVYWYRQLPEEGLKFMVYLQKENIIDESGMPKERFSAEFPKEGPSILRIQQVVRGDSAAYFCASSRTGLTEAFFGQGTRLTVV.

The rearrangement links TRBV6-5 to TRBJ2-7; maybe TRBD1 (7 bases). V was shortened by 7 bases and J by 3 bases, with 13 bases between the two germline ends. The CDR3 has 13 residues. CDR1 is MNHEY and CDR2 is SVGAGI in the germline V gene. The CDR3 spells CASTGGGIYEQYF. As DNA, the CDR3 is TGTGCCAGCACTGGAGGGGGCATCTACGAGCAGTACTTC.

V usage is TRBV27 and J usage is TRBJ2-7, with 10 bases matching TRBD2. Trimming cost V 6 bases and J 0 bases; bases outside gene matches: 5. Germline CDR1 reads MNHEY; CDR2 reads SMNVEV (reference sequence). The CDR3 runs 15 residues. The CDR3 DNA reads as TGTGCCAGCAGCCCGGGACTAGCGAACTCCTACGAGCAGTACTTC. This encodes CASSPGLANSYEQYF.

The chain carries TRBV5-1 and TRBJ1-2; 9 bases fit TRBD1. This CDR3 has 13 amino acids. Germline CDR1 SGHRS, CDR2 YFSETQ. V shed 2 bases, J shed 5 bases, and the junction held 1 base outside the gene matches. The CDR3 sequence: CASSFGTGYGYTF. The CDR3 region has the DNA TGCGCCAGCAGCTTCGGGACAGGGTATGGCTACACCTTC.

This clone was found once. The chain employs TRBV12-5 and TRBJ2-1, with a possible D match to TRBD2 (6 bases). Germline CDR1 LGHNT, CDR2 FRNRAP. The length of the CDR3 is 16 residues. The V end lost 2 bases, the J end lost 4 bases, and 15 bases lay between the germline ends. The CDR3 nucleotides are TGTGCTAGTGGTTTGTATGTCAATGGGAGGTACAATGAGCAGTTCTTC. The encoded protein is CASGLYVNGRYNEQFF.

The chain couples TRBV7-9 to TRBJ1-2, with 9 bases matching TRBD1. With V trimmed by 1 base and J by 4 bases, 13 bases remained unmatched. The length of the CDR3 is 18 residues. CDR1 and CDR2 (germline): SEHNR, FQNEAQ (reference sequence). The CDR3 DNA sequence: TGTGCCAGCAGCTTAGGGGGGAAGGACAGGGGAAGTGCCTATGGCTACACCTTC. Translating it yields CASSLGGKDRGSAYGYTF.

This clone was detected a few times. The chain couples TRBV5-4 to TRBJ2-1; the D gene is possibly TRBD2 (6 bases). This CDR3 is 13 amino acids long. Germline V gene lookup returns CDR1 SGHNT and CDR2 YYREEE (reference sequence). V was cut by 4 bases and J by 6 bases, with 11 bases left in between. CDR3 in amino acids: CASSPGLPNEQFF. DNA for the CDR3: TGTGCCAGCAGCCCTGGACTACCCAATGAGCAGTTCTTC.

The rearrangement joins TRBV4-1 to TRBJ2-7, with D tentatively TRBD2 (6 bases). Germline V lookup: CDR1 MGHRA, CDR2 YSYEKL. The germline V and J ends were trimmed by 2 bases and 2 bases, with 19 bases remaining between them. There are 17 residues in the CDR3. This chain's CDR3 is CASSQLPREAETYEQYF. The CDR3 DNA reads TGCGCCAGCAGCCAACTACCCAGGGAGGCGGAAACCTACGAGCAGTACTTC.

The rearrangement uses TRBV5-1 and TRBJ2-3, with D tentatively TRBD2 (6 bases). The CDR3 sequence is 15 residues long. CDR1 is SGHRS and CDR2 is YFSETQ in the germline V gene. V shed 5 bases and J shed 0 bases, with 13 bases lying between them. The CDR3 here is CASSGDGGSTDTQYF. In nucleotides, the CDR3 is TGCGCCAGCAGTGGGGATGGGGGGAGCACAGATACGCAGTATTTT.

In this sample, this clone turned up once. The junction differs from germline at one of its ends, possibly a read error. The genes are TRBV5-1 and TRBJ2-7; D is uncertain. The CDR3 sequence is 13 residues long. Germline lookup yields CDR1 SGHRS and CDR2 YFSETQ. The CDR3 DNA sequence: TGCGCCAGCGGCTTGACTTCCTCCTACGAGCAGTACTTC. Encoded protein: CASGLTSSYEQYF.

The count of this clone is one. The gene calls are TRBV19 and TRBJ2-7, with D possibly being TRBD1 (6 bases). V dropped 6 bases and J dropped 2 bases, with 14 bases sitting between them. Germline V gives CDR1 LNHDA, CDR2 SQIVND (reference sequence). The CDR3 has 14 amino acids. The DNA for the CDR3 is TGTGCCAGTAGCCCAGGGGCGGGTCCCTACGAGCAGTACTTC. It encodes CASSPGAGPYEQYF. Filled out from reference TRBV19 and TRBJ2-7, the complete variable domain reads DGGITQSPKYLFRKEGQNVTLSCEQNLNHDAMYWYRQDPGQGLRLIYYSQIVNDFQKGDIAEGYSVSREKKESFPLTVTSAQKNPTAFYLCASSPGAGPYEQYFGPGTRLTVT.

This sequence joins TRBV5-1 and TRBJ2-7; tentatively, D is TRBD1 (7 bases). V lost 3 bases and J 5 bases, leaving 18 bases between the germline ends. The CDR3 extends over 15 amino acids. From germline, CDR1 is SGHRS and CDR2 YFSETQ. The CDR3 bases are TGCGCCAGCAGCTCACAGGGGCGGGAAACCAACGAGCAGTACTTC. Amino acid sequence: CASSSQGRETNEQYF.

This clone appeared a single time. The chain is built from TRBV5-4 and TRBJ2-3; TRBD2 matches 9 bases. After removal of 2 bases from V and 4 bases from J, the junction contained 5 bases not matched to a gene. CDR3 size: 15 residues. Germline V gene sequence: CDR1 SGHNT, CDR2 YYREEE (reference sequence). The CDR3 region is CASSLGGGAPDTQYF. DNA of the CDR3: TGTGCCAGCAGCTTAGGCGGGGGGGCCCCAGATACGCAGTATTTT.

This sequence joins TRBV11-3 and TRBJ2-3, with D hard to call. Germline CDR1 reads SGHNT; CDR2 reads YENEEA. Trimming pared 1 base from V and 5 bases from J, leaving 7 bases between. The CDR3 covers 13 residues. The CDR3 DNA reads as TGTGCCAGCAGCTTAGGCTACAGAGATACGCAGTATTTT. Its protein product is CASSLGYRDTQYF.

CDR3 nucleotides: TGTGCCTGGAGTAACACCCCGGGGGGGCCAACGAGTATGAACACTGAAGCTTTCTTT. Translating it yields CAWSNTPGGPTSMNTEAFF. The chain combines TRBV30 with TRBJ1-1, with D possibly matching TRBD1 (6 bases). This CDR3 is 19 amino acids long. The V and J ends lost 2 bases and 0 bases respectively, with 25 bases between them. CDR1 and CDR2 from the germline V gene are GTSNPN and SVGIG (reference sequence).

This clone was detected only once. The gene calls are TRBV14 and TRBJ1-5, with TRBD1 as a possible D gene (6 bases). The CDR3 is made up of 13 amino acids. Germline assignment: CDR1 SGHDN and CDR2 FVKESK. The germline V and J ends were trimmed by 4 bases and 2 bases, with 6 bases remaining between them. CDR3 in amino acids: CASSRQGNQPQHF. DNA of the CDR3: TGTGCCAGCAGCCGACAGGGCAATCAGCCCCAGCATTTT.

The chain has TRBV30 and TRBJ1-1, with a weak D call TRBD1 (5 bases). The CDR3 is 13 amino acids. The germline CDR1 and CDR2 sequences are GTSNPN and SVGIG (reference sequence). The V end lost 2 bases, the J end lost 5 bases, and 12 bases lay between the germline ends. Written as DNA, the CDR3 is TGTGCCTGGAGTAAGGGGCAGGAGACTGAAGCTTTCTTT. Its translation is CAWSKGQETEAFF. Variable domain in full (rest from reference TRBV30 and TRBJ1-1): SQTIHQWPATLVQPVGSPLSLECTVEGTSNPNLYWYRQAAGRGLQLLFYSVGIGQISSEVPQNLSASRPQDRQFILSSKKLLLSDSGFYLCAWSKGQETEAFFGQGTRLTVV.

The rearrangement uses TRBV9 and TRBJ2-7; maybe TRBD2 (5 bases). CDR1 is SGDLS and CDR2 is YYNGEE in the germline V gene. V was pared by 0 bases and J by 6 bases, with 19 bases between. CDR3 length equals 16 residues. The CDR3 loop is CASSVDPRGRESEQYF. CDR3 DNA sequence: TGTGCCAGCAGCGTAGACCCGCGAGGGAGAGAGAGCGAGCAGTACTTC.

This chain connects TRBV5-5 to TRBJ1-2; tentatively, D is TRBD1 (5 bases). CDR1 is SGHKS and CDR2 is YYEKEE in the germline V gene (reference sequence). The V and J ends lost 0 bases and 8 bases respectively, with 17 bases between them. There are 15 residues in the CDR3. The CDR3 reads CASSLVPGEGRGYTF. The CDR3 DNA reads as TGTGCCAGCAGCTTGGTCCCGGGAGAGGGGCGAGGCTACACCTTC.

The V call is TRBV4-1, the J call TRBJ2-5; a possible D gene is TRBD2 (5 bases). The J call may be wrong; the DNA end is better matched by TRBJ2-7. Per the germline V gene, CDR1 is MGHRA and CDR2 is YSYEKL. This CDR3 has 16 amino acids. As DNA, the CDR3 is TGCGCCAGCAGCCAAGATCTAACGGACTCCCTCTACGAGCAGTACTTC. It is translated as CASSQDLTDSLYEQYF.

In regard to this clone: Compared with germline, one end of the junction differs, possibly owing to a read error. J is TRBJ2-1 and V is TRBV12-5, with 9 bases lining up with TRBD1. Looked up from germline, CDR1 is LGHNT and CDR2 is FRNRAP. The CDR3 has 14 amino acids. The CDR3 loop reads CASERDRASNGQFF. The CDR3 DNA sequence: TGTGCTAGTGAACGGGACAGGGCATCCAATGGGCAGTTCTTC.

This chain uses TRBV28 with TRBJ2-1; 7 positions agree with TRBD2. The J segment lost 7 bases and the V segment lost 8 bases, leaving 14 bases of the junction unmatched. Germline V gives CDR1 MDHEN, CDR2 SYDVKM. The CDR3 has 15 amino acids. Written as DNA, the CDR3 is TGTGCCAGCGGGTACAGTCTGGCGGGAGTAAATGAGCAGTTCTTC. Translated: CASGYSLAGVNEQFF.